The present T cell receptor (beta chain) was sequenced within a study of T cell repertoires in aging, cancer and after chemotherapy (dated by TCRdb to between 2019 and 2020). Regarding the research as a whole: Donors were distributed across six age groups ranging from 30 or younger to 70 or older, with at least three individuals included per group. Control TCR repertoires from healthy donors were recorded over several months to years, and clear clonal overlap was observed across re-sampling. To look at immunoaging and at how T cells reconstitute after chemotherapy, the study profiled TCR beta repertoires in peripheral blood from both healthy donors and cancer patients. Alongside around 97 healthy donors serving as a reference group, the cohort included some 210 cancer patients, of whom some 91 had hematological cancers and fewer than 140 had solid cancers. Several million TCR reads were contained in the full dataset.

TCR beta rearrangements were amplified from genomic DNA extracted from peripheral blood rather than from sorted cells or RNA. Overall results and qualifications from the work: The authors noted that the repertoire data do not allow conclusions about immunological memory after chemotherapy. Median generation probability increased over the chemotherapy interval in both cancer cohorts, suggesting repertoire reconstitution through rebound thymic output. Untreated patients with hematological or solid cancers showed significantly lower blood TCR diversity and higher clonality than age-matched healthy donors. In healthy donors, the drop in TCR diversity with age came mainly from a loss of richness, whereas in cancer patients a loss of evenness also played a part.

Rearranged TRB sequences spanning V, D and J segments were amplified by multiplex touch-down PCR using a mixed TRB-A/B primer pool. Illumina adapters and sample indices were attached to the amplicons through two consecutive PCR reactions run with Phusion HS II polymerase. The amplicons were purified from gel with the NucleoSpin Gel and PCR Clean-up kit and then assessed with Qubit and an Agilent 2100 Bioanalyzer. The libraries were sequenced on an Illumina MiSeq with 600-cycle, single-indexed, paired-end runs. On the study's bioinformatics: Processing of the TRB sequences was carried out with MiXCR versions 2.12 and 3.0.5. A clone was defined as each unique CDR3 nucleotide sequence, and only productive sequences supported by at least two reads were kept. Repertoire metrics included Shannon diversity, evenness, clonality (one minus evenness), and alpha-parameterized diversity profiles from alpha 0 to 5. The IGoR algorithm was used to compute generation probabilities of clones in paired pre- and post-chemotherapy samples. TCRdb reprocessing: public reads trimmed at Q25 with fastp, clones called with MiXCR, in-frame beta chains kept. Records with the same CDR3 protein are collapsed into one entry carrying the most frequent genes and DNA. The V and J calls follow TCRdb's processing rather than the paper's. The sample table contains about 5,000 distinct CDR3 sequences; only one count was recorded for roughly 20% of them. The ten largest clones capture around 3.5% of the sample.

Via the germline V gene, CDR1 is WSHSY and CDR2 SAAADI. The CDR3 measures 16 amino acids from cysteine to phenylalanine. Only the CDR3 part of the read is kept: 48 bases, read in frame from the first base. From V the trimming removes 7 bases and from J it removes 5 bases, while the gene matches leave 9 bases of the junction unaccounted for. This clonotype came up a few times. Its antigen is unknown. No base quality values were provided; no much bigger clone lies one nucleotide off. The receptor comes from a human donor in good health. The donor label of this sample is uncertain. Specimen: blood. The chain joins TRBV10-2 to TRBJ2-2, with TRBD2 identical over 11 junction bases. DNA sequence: TGCGCCAGCACCCGAGGGCTAGCGGGAGGTACCGGGGAGCTGTTTTTT. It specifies CASTRGLAGGTGELFF.